One and the same sample provided the 18 T cell receptor beta chains below, sequenced in a study of HIV-infected patients and healthy controls. No cell fractionation was done, so the repertoire covers all unsorted peripheral blood T cells. Reverse transcription used about 510 ng RNA and constant-region primers for alpha and beta. Alpha and beta chain libraries were made separately by chain-specific third strand synthesis with multiplexing indices. TCRdb ran MiXCR on the 5' RACE reads and lists one entry per CDR3 protein. The profile covers 11,000 to 15,000 distinct CDR3 sequences, with 9.9% appearing a single time and roughly 6.8% taken by the ten largest. The sample comprised blood. These receptor sequences come from an adult in good health.

This clonotype was observed many times. The gene calls are TRBV6-4 and TRBJ2-1, with a weak D call TRBD1 (5 bases). The CDR3 has 15 amino acids. V lost 3 bases and J 0 bases, leaving 9 bases between the germline ends. Germline V CDR1 and CDR2: MRHNA, SNTAGT. CDR3 nucleotide sequence: TGTGCCAGCAGTGAAGGGGCTGGCTCCTACAATGAGCAGTTCTTC. It translates to CASSEGAGSYNEQFF.

Sample share makes this clonotype medium-sized. The chain combines TRBV29-1 with TRBJ2-4, with D possibly matching TRBD1 (5 bases). Germline assignment: CDR1 SQVTM and CDR2 ANQGSEA. The CDR3 loop spans 14 amino acids. The V end lost 4 bases, the J end lost 1 base, and 11 bases lay between the germline ends. The CDR3 DNA sequence: TGCAGCGTTGGTCAGGGTAACGCCAAAAACATTCAGTACTTC. This codes for CSVGQGNAKNIQYF.

This clonotype is medium-sized in the sample. This rearrangement joins TRBV20-1 to TRBJ2-7; tentatively, D is TRBD1 (6 bases). The CDR3 loop spans 14 amino acids. V was cut by 0 bases and J by 6 bases, with 15 bases left in between. Germline assignment: CDR1 DFQATT and CDR2 SNEGSKA (reference sequence). CDR3 in DNA: TGCAGTGCTAGAGATCTCGGTGGGGGCGGCGAGCAGTACTTC. It specifies CSARDLGGGGEQYF.

The gene calls are TRBV30 and TRBJ2-1; no clear D gene. Germline CDR1 and CDR2: GTSNPN and SVGIG (reference sequence). V lost 2 bases, J lost 3 bases, and 5 bases lay in between. This CDR3 region has 12 residues. The CDR3 loop is CAWSRSYNEQFF. CDR3 coding DNA: TGTGCCTGGAGTCGGAGCTACAATGAGCAGTTCTTC.

This clonotype was seen repeatedly, ten times or more. J is TRBJ2-7 and V is TRBV6-5; 8 bases are shared with TRBD1. Germline V gene lookup returns CDR1 MNHEY and CDR2 SVGAGI. V shed 6 bases, J shed 6 bases, and the junction held 10 bases outside the gene matches. This CDR3 has 14 residues. CDR3: CASRRGQGGVEQYF. As DNA, the CDR3 is TGTGCCAGCAGGCGCGGACAGGGTGGAGTCGAGCAGTACTTC.

V usage is TRBV9 and J usage is TRBJ2-2; 14 nucleotides agree with TRBD2. The junction had 6 bases not matched to a gene; V was cut back by 3 bases and J by 5 bases. The length of the CDR3 is 17 residues. CDR1 is SGDLS, CDR2 YYNGEE, per germline. The CDR3 here is CASSAGTSGGRTGELFF. As DNA, the CDR3 is TGTGCCAGCAGCGCCGGGACTAGCGGGGGAAGGACCGGGGAGCTGTTTTTT.

This clonotype was observed many times. The chain recombines TRBV5-6 with TRBJ2-1; D possibly corresponds to TRBD2 (6 bases). This CDR3 comprises 17 residues. CDR1 is SGHDT and CDR2 is YYEEEE in the germline V gene. Trimming removed 4 bases at V and 3 bases at J, with 20 bases between. CDR3 residues: CASSPTLLTGVYNEQFF. The DNA for the CDR3 is TGTGCCAGCAGCCCCACCCTCTTAACGGGGGTCTACAATGAGCAGTTCTTC. The complete variable domain, with remaining parts taken from reference TRBV5-6 and TRBJ2-1, reads DAGVTQSPTHLIKTRGQQVTLRCSPKSGHDTVSWYQQALGQGPQFIFQYYEEEERQRGNFPDRFSGHQFPNYSSELNVNALLLGDSALYLCASSPTLLTGVYNEQFFGPGTRLTVL.

This clonotype was seen more than once but under ten times. The chain has TRBV5-1 and TRBJ2-4; 10 nucleotides agree with TRBD1. Germline lookup yields CDR1 SGHRS and CDR2 YFSETQ. The CDR3 contains 16 residues. The junction had 8 bases not matched to a gene; V was cut back by 3 bases and J by 5 bases. CDR3 in DNA: TGCGCCAGCAGCTCAACACCCGGGACAGGGGAAAACATTCAGTACTTC. Encoded protein: CASSSTPGTGENIQYF.

This clonotype showed up many times. The CDR3 bases are TGTGCCAGCAGCCAAGTTTCCCCGGGACAGGTCTTCAATGAGCAGTTCTTC. Protein sequence: CASSQVSPGQVFNEQFF. The chain joins TRBV4-2 to TRBJ2-1; the match to TRBD1 covers 8 bases. The V gene's germline CDR1 is LGHNA and CDR2 YNFKEQ. V shed 1 base and J 6 bases; nucleotides not matched to a gene: 11. The CDR3 loop spans 17 amino acids.

This clonotype is termed medium-sized. The genes are TRBV28 and TRBJ1-5; 7 bases align to TRBD1. CDR1 and CDR2 (germline): MDHEN, SYDVKM. V lost 2 bases and J lost 1; bases outside the gene matches: 11. This CDR3 region has 18 residues. Here the CDR3 reads CASSLTKGGGRSNQPQHF. CDR3 nucleotides: TGTGCCAGCAGTTTAACGAAAGGGGGCGGACGGAGCAATCAGCCCCAGCATTTT.

This clonotype is deemed medium-sized. This chain joins TRBV20-1 and TRBJ1-1; D is unclear. Trimming shortened V by 7 bases and J by 1 base, and 16 bases separated the two germline ends. This CDR3 has 14 amino acids. Germline V lookup: CDR1 DFQATT, CDR2 SNEGSKA (reference sequence). The CDR3 nucleotides are TGCAGTGTCAAAGGGTCACAGCGGAACACTGAAGCTTTCTTT. It specifies CSVKGSQRNTEAFF.

Only a few counts were recorded for this clonotype. V and J are TRBV7-2 and TRBJ2-3; D unclear. Germline V lookup: CDR1 SGHTA, CDR2 FQGNSA. V lost 6 bases and J lost 2, with 12 bases in between. The CDR3 sequence is 14 residues long. CDR3 loop: CASRPWDYTDTQYF. The CDR3 nucleotides read TGTGCCAGCAGGCCGTGGGATTACACAGATACGCAGTATTTT.

This clonotype was observed many times. This chain connects TRBV6-4 to TRBJ2-1; TRBD2 agrees at 9 bases. The junction had 6 bases not matched to a gene; V was cut back by 4 bases and J by 5 bases. CDR1 and CDR2 (germline): MRHNA, SNTAGT. This CDR3 is 15 amino acids long. CDR3 DNA sequence: TGTGCCAGCAGTGCGGCTAGCGGGACCCACAATGAGCAGTTCTTC. This sequence encodes CASSAASGTHNEQFF.

The gene calls are TRBV19 and TRBJ2-2, with 9 bases fitting TRBD1. This CDR3 has 17 residues. The junction had 10 bases not matched to a gene; V was cut back by 8 bases and J by 0 bases. Germline loops: CDR1 LNHDA, CDR2 SQIVND (reference sequence). In DNA form, the CDR3 reads TGTGCCAGTCGACCCGGGACAGGGATCGCGAACACCGGGGAGCTGTTTTTT. Translating gives CASRPGTGIANTGELFF.

This clonotype was counted between two and nine times. This chain uses TRBV18 with TRBJ1-1, with TRBD1 matching 10 bases. Germline V gene sequence: CDR1 KGHSH, CDR2 LQKENI. With V trimmed by 3 bases and J by 3 bases, 7 bases remained unmatched. This CDR3 has 16 residues. Here the CDR3 reads CASSPGQGSVYTEAFF. As DNA, the CDR3 is TGTGCCAGCTCACCGGGACAGGGGTCTGTGTACACTGAAGCTTTCTTT.

This clonotype was recorded at least ten times. This chain links TRBV11-2 with TRBJ1-6, with TRBD1 as a possible D gene (5 bases). The CDR3 runs to 15 residues. From germline, CDR1 is SGHAT and CDR2 FQNNGV. The V and J ends lost 3 bases and 9 bases respectively, with 15 bases between them. This CDR3 reads CASSLWGSERSPLHF. In nucleotides, the CDR3 is TGTGCCAGCAGCTTGTGGGGCAGCGAACGTTCACCCCTCCACTTT.

There are many counts of this clonotype. The chain combines TRBV3-1 with TRBJ2-4; D may be TRBD1 or TRBD2 (5 bases each). V was pared by 3 bases and J by 5 bases, with 14 bases between. The CDR3 totals 15 residues. The V gene's germline CDR1 is LGHDT and CDR2 YNNKEL (reference sequence). The CDR3 nucleotides are TGTGCCAGCAGCCATCTCCGGGACGGAGAAAACATTCAGTACTTC. Translated: CASSHLRDGENIQYF.

This clonotype was seen a handful of times. The rearrangement links TRBV20-1 to TRBJ1-4; no definite D call. V lost 6 bases to trimming and J lost 7 bases, with 12 bases between them. Germline lookup yields CDR1 DFQATT and CDR2 SNEGSKA (reference sequence). The CDR3 totals 12 residues. The CDR3 region is CSAGVGFEKLFF. CDR3 coding DNA: TGCAGTGCAGGAGTAGGTTTTGAAAAACTGTTTTTT.